Presented here are 5 T cell receptor beta chains from one specimen sequenced in a study of blood T cell repertoires in COVID-19. The method was immunoSEQ multiplex PCR; TCRdb's version includes in-frame clones alone and lacks a portion of them. The sample carries more than 150,000 clones, around 85% recorded once. Specimen: peripheral blood. Every receptor here comes from a man aged 70-80 years with active or convalescent COVID-19.

This clone was seen once. The chain recombines TRBV30 with TRBJ2-7, with TRBD2 matching over 14 bases. The CDR3 contains 15 residues. CDR1 is GTSNPN and CDR2 is SVGIG in the germline V gene (reference sequence). The V segment lost 6 bases and the J segment 3 bases; nucleotides outside the gene matches: 7. The CDR3 DNA is TGTGCCTGCACCGGGACTAGCGGGAGAATCTACGAGCAGTACTTC. Its translation is CACTGTSGRIYEQYF.

The chain links TRBV13 to TRBJ2-3; 9 nucleotides line up with TRBD2. This CDR3 contains 16 residues. The V gene's germline CDR1 is PRHDT and CDR2 FYEKMQ (reference sequence). V trimming: 5 bases; J trimming: 5 bases; junction bases outside the gene matches: 11. DNA of the CDR3: TGTGCCAGCAGCCAAAGAGCGGGGGGCTCTCGAGATACGCAGTATTTT. This sequence encodes CASSQRAGGSRDTQYF.

J is TRBJ1-5 and V is TRBV11-2, with D unresolved. This CDR3 spans 13 amino acids. V lost 0 bases and J 3 bases, leaving 3 bases between the germline ends. Germline V gene lookup returns CDR1 SGHAT and CDR2 FQNNGV. The CDR3 coding sequence is TGTGCCAGCAGCTTAGATAACAATCAGCCCCAGCATTTT. It specifies CASSLDNNQPQHF.

This chain uses TRBV14 with TRBJ2-7, with a weak D call TRBD1 (6 bases). V lost 5 bases and J lost 2, with 10 bases in between. From germline, CDR1 is SGHDN and CDR2 FVKESK. This CDR3 has 13 amino acids. CDR3 coding DNA: TGTGCCAGCAGCAGGACAGCCCCCTACGAGCAGTACTTC. Residues: CASSRTAPYEQYF.

This chain joins TRBV4-3 and TRBJ1-4; D unresolved. Germline values: CDR1 LGHNA, CDR2 YSLEER. The V end was cut by 5 bases, the J end by 5 bases, with 15 bases between. The CDR3 sequence is 15 residues long. This chain's CDR3 is CASSITGSPNEKLFF. The CDR3 DNA is TGCGCCAGCAGCATAACCGGGTCCCCCAATGAAAAACTGTTTTTT.